The next 19 T cell receptor beta chains were all read from a single sample in a study of blood T cell repertoires in COVID-19. The repertoire was sequenced with immunoSEQ multiplex PCR; TCRdb's copy has only in-frame clones and lacks some. Among some 270,000 clones listed, roughly 89% were seen once. Specimen: peripheral blood. Every receptor here comes from a man between 50 and 59 years old with acute or convalescent COVID-19.

The DNA for the CDR3 is TGTGCCAGCAGCTTGGGGGGGACTAGCGGGGGCACAGATACGCAGTATTTT. Translating it yields CASSLGGTSGGTDTQYF. The chain joins TRBV5-4 to TRBJ2-3, with TRBD2 matching 13 bases. The CDR3 spans 17 residues. CDR1 SGHNT and CDR2 YYREEE come from the germline V gene (reference sequence). V was clipped by 0 bases and J by 1 base; unmatched bases: 2.

The table lists this clone with a count of one. This chain links TRBV2 with TRBJ2-5, with a possible D match to TRBD2 (6 bases). Deletions cut 8 bases from V and 5 bases from J, with 12 bases between. The germline V gene has CDR1 SNHLY and CDR2 FYNNEI. This CDR3 has 12 residues. CDR3 residues: CASRGFGETQYF. CDR3 DNA sequence: TGTGCCAGCCGGGGGTTCGGGGAGACCCAGTACTTC.

The chain carries TRBV7-8 and TRBJ2-1; maybe TRBD1 (6 bases). This CDR3 is built from 16 residues. Germline V gives CDR1 SGHVS, CDR2 FQNEAQ. Deletions cut 5 bases from V and 4 bases from J, with 18 bases between. CDR3: CASSPSVGALYNEQFF. CDR3 nucleotide sequence: TGTGCCAGCAGCCCCTCGGTGGGGGCCCTATACAATGAGCAGTTCTTC.

The chain recombines TRBV14 with TRBJ1-2, with D tentatively TRBD1 (5 bases). Trimming took off 4 bases at V and 5 bases at J, with 11 bases between the two ends. This CDR3 has 13 amino acids. The germline V gene encodes CDR1 SGHDN and CDR2 FVKESK. The CDR3 spells CASSLGKGYGYTF. The CDR3 DNA reads as TGTGCCAGCAGCCTAGGGAAGGGGTATGGCTACACCTTC.

The V and J genes are TRBV7-2 and TRBJ2-7; D remains unclear. This CDR3 spans 16 amino acids. Looked up from germline, CDR1 is SGHTA and CDR2 is FQGNSA. V lost 0 bases and J 2 bases, leaving 14 bases between the germline ends. The CDR3: CASSLAMGGGPYEQYF. The CDR3 region has the DNA TGTGCCAGCAGCTTAGCTATGGGTGGCGGTCCCTACGAGCAGTACTTC. Full variable domain (rest looked up from reference TRBV7-2 and TRBJ2-7): GAGVSQSPSNKVTEKGKDVELRCDPISGHTALYWYRQSLGQGLEFLIYFQGNSAPDKSGLPSDRFSAERTGGSVSTLTIQRTQQEDSAVYLCASSLAMGGGPYEQYFGPGTRLTVT.

A remark on this clone: A junction boundary mismatches the germline segment, possibly from a read error. The chain has TRBV7-9 and TRBJ2-5; 9 bases fit TRBD1. Germline V lookup: CDR1 SEHNR, CDR2 FQNEAQ (reference sequence). The CDR3 is 15 amino acids. CDR3 region: CASSLGTGNQETQYF. In DNA form, the CDR3 reads TGTGCCAGCAGTTTAGGGACAGGGAACCAAGAGACCCAGTACTTC.

The V gene is TRBV7-8, the J gene TRBJ2-2; a weak D match, TRBD1 (6 bases). V lost 5 bases to trimming and J lost 4 bases, with 17 bases between them. CDR3 length: 16 residues. Per germline, CDR1 SGHVS and CDR2 FQNEAQ. CDR3 bases: TGTGCCAGCAGCGGTAAGACGGACAGCTCCACCGGGGAGCTGTTTTTT. It yields the protein CASSGKTDSSTGELFF. Full variable domain (rest looked up from reference TRBV7-8 and TRBJ2-2): GAGVSQSPRYKVAKRGQDVALRCDPISGHVSLFWYQQALGQGPEFLTYFQNEAQLDKSGLPSDRFFAERPEGSVSTLKIQRTQQEDSAVYLCASSGKTDSSTGELFFGEGSRLTVL.

The V gene is TRBV6-2 or TRBV6-3, the J gene TRBJ2-1; D possibly corresponds to TRBD2 (5 bases). Trimming left V 5 bases short and J 1 base short, with 15 bases between. Germline CDR1 MNHEY, CDR2 SVGEGT. The CDR3 has 16 residues. CDR3 loop: CASSTITRGSYNEQFF. CDR3 DNA sequence: TGTGCCAGCAGTACCATCACCCGGGGTTCCTACAATGAGCAGTTCTTC.

This clone was recorded only once. The chain has TRBV5-5 and TRBJ2-5, with TRBD1 matching over 9 bases. The germline V gene has CDR1 SGHKS and CDR2 YYEKEE (reference sequence). J lost 4 bases, V lost 5 bases, and 9 bases had no gene match. This CDR3 has 15 amino acids. The CDR3 loop is CASSPFTGGGETQYF. The CDR3 DNA reads as TGTGCCAGCAGTCCCTTCACAGGGGGCGGAGAGACCCAGTACTTC. The full variable domain, its missing parts supplied by reference TRBV5-5 and TRBJ2-5, is DAGVTQSPTHLIKTRGQQVTLRCSPISGHKSVSWYQQVLGQGPQFIFQYYEKEERGRGNFPDRFSARQFPNYSSELNVNALLLGDSALYLCASSPFTGGGETQYFGPGTRLLVL.

This chain links TRBV7-9 with TRBJ1-4; 9 bases match TRBD1. The germline CDR1 and CDR2 sequences are SEHNR and FQNEAQ (reference sequence). This CDR3 has 15 residues. Trimming at V came to 2 bases and at J to 7 bases, leaving 5 bases not matched to a gene. CDR3 in DNA: TGTGCCAGCAGCTTAAGCCAGACAGGGGGTGAAAAACTGTTTTTT. This codes for CASSLSQTGGEKLFF.

V usage is TRBV5-1 and J usage is TRBJ1-2, with TRBD1 matching 8 bases. CDR3 size: 17 residues. V trimming: 3 bases; J trimming: 0 bases; junction bases outside the gene matches: 10. From germline, CDR1 is SGHRS and CDR2 YFSETQ. The CDR3 DNA is TGCGCCAGCAGCTATACCGGGACAGGTTCAGCTAACTATGGCTACACCTTC. Translation: CASSYTGTGSANYGYTF.

The CDR3 coding sequence is TGTGCCAGCAGCTCCACAGGGTCTACTAATGAAAAACTGTTTTTT. Translation gives CASSSTGSTNEKLFF. This sequence joins TRBV7-6 and TRBJ1-4, with D tentatively TRBD1 (6 bases). The length of the CDR3 is 15 residues. Germline V lookup: CDR1 SGHVS, CDR2 FNYEAQ. V was pared by 4 bases and J by 2 bases, with 11 bases between.

The rearrangement uses TRBV4-2 and TRBJ2-6; TRBD1 aligns across 7 bases. CDR3 length equals 19 residues. Unmatched junction bases numbered 9, after V lost 0 bases and J lost 1 base. The germline V gene encodes CDR1 LGHNA and CDR2 YNFKEQ. The CDR3 protein is CASSQDGTEGTSGANVLTF. The DNA of the CDR3 is TGTGCCAGCAGCCAAGATGGGACAGAAGGAACTTCTGGGGCCAACGTCCTGACTTTC.

The chain combines TRBV7-2 with TRBJ2-1; 9 bases fit TRBD2. Unmatched junction bases numbered 13, after V lost 1 base and J lost 6 bases. Per the germline V gene, CDR1 is SGHTA and CDR2 is FQGNSA. This CDR3 has 18 amino acids. For the CDR3, the DNA is TGTGCCAGCAGCTTAGAAGGGCGGGGGGGCCGGACCCCCAATGAGCAGTTCTTC. This encodes CASSLEGRGGRTPNEQFF.

The V and J genes are TRBV2 and TRBJ1-2, with 7 bases lining up with TRBD1. The V gene's germline CDR1 is SNHLY and CDR2 FYNNEI. The CDR3 spans 13 residues. Trimming cost V 6 bases and J 9 bases; bases outside gene matches: 10. CDR3 bases: TGTGCCAGCAGGGGGGACAGCAAATTGAGCTACACCTTC. Translation gives CASRGDSKLSYTF.

This rearrangement joins TRBV3-1 (or the pseudogene TRBV3-2) to TRBJ1-2, with D possibly matching TRBD1 (5 bases). The germline V gene has CDR1 LGHDT and CDR2 YNNKEL (reference sequence). The CDR3 runs to 13 residues. With 11 bases removed from V and 5 bases from J, the gap between germline ends came to 18 bases. The CDR3 DNA sequence: TGTGCCCCGATCAGAACTCGGGGGTATGGCTACACCTTC. This sequence encodes CAPIRTRGYGYTF.

The rearrangement uses TRBV2 and TRBJ1-4, with 7 bases that match TRBD1. The V segment lost 6 bases and the J segment 7 bases; nucleotides outside the gene matches: 2. This CDR3 contains 12 residues. Looked up from germline, CDR1 is SNHLY and CDR2 is FYNNEI. The CDR3 region has the DNA TGTGCCAGCAGGACAGGGCGTGAAAAACTGTTTTTT. Protein product: CASRTGREKLFF.

The chain links TRBV4-2 to TRBJ2-2; D may be TRBD2 (5 bases). Germline V gene data show CDR1 as LGHNA and CDR2 as YNFKEQ. There are 15 residues in the CDR3. V lost 1 base to trimming and J lost 4 bases, with 10 bases between them. The CDR3 nucleotides are TGTGCCAGCAGCCAAGCCGGGGTTTTCACCGGGGAGCTGTTTTTT. It yields the protein CASSQAGVFTGELFF.

DNA of the CDR3: TGTGCCAGCAGTCGGACAGGGGGAAATTCACCCCTCCACTTT. Amino acid sequence: CASSRTGGNSPLHF. The chain employs TRBV27 and TRBJ1-6; 10 nucleotides agree with TRBD1. The CDR3 is made up of 14 amino acids. V shed 5 bases and J 7 bases; nucleotides not matched to a gene: 2. Germline V CDR1 and CDR2: MNHEY, SMNVEV (reference sequence).